This TCR beta chain was found in a study of T-cell reconstitution after alpha-beta-depleted transplantation in children (dated by TCRdb to the mid-2010s). Study-wide context: Using TCR repertoire profiling, the study followed T-cell immune reconstitution in a quantitative way in children after TCRalphabeta/CD19-depleted allogeneic hematopoietic cell transplantation.

Preparation of the library involved PCR. The sequencing machine was an Illumina HiSeq 2500. Molecular barcoding was employed in the preparation of TCR libraries, with unique molecular identifiers being used to normalize TCRbeta repertoire quantification. In TCRdb, the public reads were trimmed at Q25 with fastp and aligned with MiXCR, with productive beta chains retained. Records with the same CDR3 protein are collapsed into one entry carrying the most frequent genes and DNA. This sample gives over 400,000 distinct CDR3 sequences in total; about 45% of them show up just once. The top ten constitute 27% of the sample. Concerning this clonotype itself: The target of this receptor is not known. No much larger clone exists at a distance of one base, and base qualities are not known.

The paper's findings and limits, for the study overall: The apparently early recovery of alphabetaT-cell counts about two months after transplant reportedly depended on only several hundred rapidly expanded clones that came from non-depleted graft cells. In some patients, high TCRbeta diversity at day 60 was attributed to recipient T cells and intrathymic progenitors that had survived conditioning. Hyperexpanded clone frequencies declined over subsequent months; after one year, T-cell counts and TCRbeta diversity were mostly attributed to newly produced T cells.

V loses 1 base, J loses 0 bases, and the germline ends lie 13 bases apart. CDR1 SGHAT and CDR2 FQDESV were looked up in the germline V gene (reference sequence). From cysteine to phenylalanine, the CDR3 is 17 amino acids long. Only the CDR3 portion is preserved as DNA: 51 bases, with reading frame beginning at the first base. The meaning of the sample's treatment or condition label: allogeneic hematopoietic cell transplantation with graft depleted of TCRalphabeta T cells and CD19 B cells. The children who served as transplant recipients had been given grafts of TCRalphabeta/CD19-depleted allogeneic hematopoietic cells.

The rearranged chain carries TRBV11-1 and TRBJ2-4; the D segment cannot be called with confidence. The source was PBMCs, collected before TCRalphabeta/CD19-depleted stem cell transplant. This clonotype was obtained from a girl aged 2 to 9 with aplastic anemia, due to receive a stem cell transplant. The CDR3 region: CASSLGVESSAKNIQYF. The DNA sequence follows: TGTGCCAGCAGCTTAGGTGTGGAGAGTTCAGCCAAAAACATTCAGTACTTC.